This T cell receptor beta chain originates from a study of T cells in Graves' hyperthyroidism and ophthalmopathy. Germline CDR1 LGHDT, CDR2 YNNKEL (reference sequence). The J segment lost 3 bases and the V segment lost 5 bases, leaving 12 bases of the junction unmatched. The length of the CDR3 is 16 residues. Amplified TCR beta CDR3 regions came from RNA transcripts. The study used the HTBI primer set for a first-round RT-PCR of the TCR CDR3. TCRdb processed the multiplex PCR reads anew with MiXCR; each CDR3 protein has one entry. Of roughly 570,000 distinct CDR3 sequences listed, around a sixth are singletons. In its sample, this clonotype was seen many times. In making diagnoses, clinical symptoms, serum thyroxine and TRAb, thyroid ultrasound and orbital computed tomography were all used.

This receptor was identified in a woman in her twenties or thirties with Graves' hyperthyroidism. The chain has TRBV3-1 and TRBJ2-7; TRBD1 aligns across 8 bases. Source material: blood. The CDR3 region is CASSLPQGAAGYEQYF. CDR3 coding DNA: TGTGCCAGCAGCTTACCTCAGGGGGCGGCTGGCTACGAGCAGTACTTC.